The 20 T cell receptor beta chains presented below share a single source sample, sequenced in a study of vaccination and CD4 T cells after COVID-19. What these receptors recognize is not known. Time point: late sampling 161 to 241 days after vaccination in three convalescent patients. Treatment defined: approximately 11-day PBMC culture with coronavirus spike peptide pools or control peptides (ViraFEST assay). Sequencing of cultured CD4+ T cell DNA used the Oncomine TCR Beta short-read assay. One entry per CDR3 protein, called by TCRdb with MiXCR from the PCR reads. The table has 16,000 or so distinct CDR3 sequences, around 40% seen once. This material consisted of CD4+ T cells from blood, cultured in vitro, taken about 7 months after SARS-CoV-2 vaccination. The source of these receptors is a human donor who had recovered from COVID-19.

The genes are TRBV7-3 and TRBJ2-3; TRBD1 agrees at 9 bases. The germline gives CDR1 SGHTA, CDR2 FQGTGA. The CDR3 runs to 14 residues. V lost 3 bases and J lost 4; bases outside the gene matches: 2. For the CDR3, the DNA is TGTGCCAGCAGCTTCGACAGGGGGTCAGATACGCAGTATTTT. Translated: CASSFDRGSDTQYF.

V gene TRBV2 combines with J gene TRBJ1-1; no clear D. CDR3 length: 13 amino acids. CDR1 is SNHLY and CDR2 is FYNNEI in the germline V gene. Trimming pared 4 bases from V and 4 bases from J, leaving 10 bases between. The CDR3 sequence is CASSVEGGTEAFF. The CDR3 DNA sequence: TGTGCCAGCAGTGTTGAGGGTGGCACTGAAGCTTTCTTT.

CDR3 in amino acids: CSASGGPGPQHF. CDR3 nucleotides: TGCAGTGCTAGTGGCGGCCCGGGGCCCCAGCATTTT. V gene TRBV20-1 combines with J gene TRBJ1-5, with D unclear. Germline values: CDR1 DFQATT, CDR2 SNEGSKA (reference sequence). Trimming took 3 bases from V and 9 from J, leaving 12 bases between them. The CDR3 contains 12 residues.

This rearrangement joins TRBV2 to TRBJ2-2, with 10 nucleotides matching TRBD2. There are 15 residues in the CDR3. Trimming removed 4 bases from V and 5 bases from J; junction bases left unmatched: 4. Germline-derived CDR1 and CDR2 are SNHLY and FYNNEI. Written as DNA, the CDR3 is TGTGCCAGCAGTGTGGGACTAGCGAGTACCGGGGAGCTGTTTTTT. Protein sequence: CASSVGLASTGELFF.

V is TRBV7-2 and J is TRBJ2-5; TRBD2 matches 12 bases. V was pared by 2 bases and J by 5 bases, with 12 bases of the junction left unmatched. The V gene's germline CDR1 is SGHTA and CDR2 FQGNSA. The CDR3 is made up of 18 amino acids. The CDR3 region has the DNA TGTGCCAGCAGCTTATCCTCGAGACTAGCGGGAGTAGGTGAGACCCAGTACTTC. It yields the protein CASSLSSRLAGVGETQYF. The variable domain in full, with the rest retrieved from reference TRBV7-2 and TRBJ2-5, is GAGVSQSPSNKVTEKGKDVELRCDPISGHTALYWYRQSLGQGLEFLIYFQGNSAPDKSGLPSDRFSAERTGGSVSTLTIQRTQQEDSAVYLCASSLSSRLAGVGETQYFGPGTRLLVL.

This clonotype is deemed large (0.1 to 1%). V and J are TRBV6-1 and TRBJ2-7, with 8 bases matching TRBD2. Germline-derived CDR1 and CDR2 are MNHNS and SASEGT. The CDR3 contains 15 residues. Unmatched junction bases numbered 9, after V lost 8 bases and J lost 0 bases. CDR3: CASGAGGTSSYEQYF. The CDR3, as DNA: TGTGCCAGCGGGGCGGGAGGCACTTCCTCCTACGAGCAGTACTTC.

This sequence joins TRBV27 and TRBJ2-5; D unclear. V dropped 4 bases and J dropped 5 bases, with 8 bases sitting between them. This CDR3 comprises 12 residues. In germline, CDR1 is MNHEY, CDR2 SMNVEV (reference sequence). The CDR3 loop reads CASSSSRETQYF. The CDR3 nucleotides read TGTGCCAGCAGTTCCTCGCGGGAGACCCAGTACTTC.

This chain links TRBV30 with TRBJ2-7; TRBD1 matches 9 bases. The CDR3 contains 11 residues. Per the germline V gene, CDR1 is GTSNPN and CDR2 is SVGIG (reference sequence). J lost 5 bases, V lost 5 bases, and 1 base had no gene match. The CDR3 bases are TGTGCCTGGGGACAGGGGAACGAGCAGTACTTC. It encodes CAWGQGNEQYF.

About this clonotype: The junction departs from the called germline gene at one end, perhaps through a read error. V usage is TRBV20-1 and J usage is TRBJ1-6; D is unresolved. The CDR3 has 12 amino acids. The germline CDR1 and CDR2 sequences are DFQATT and SNEGSKA (reference sequence). The CDR3 bases are TGCAGTGCTAGTTCGGGGTGGTCCCCGCCGATCTTC. Amino acid sequence: CSASSGWSPPIF.

This clonotype was detected only a few times. This chain connects TRBV20-1 to TRBJ1-5; D is perhaps TRBD1 (6 bases). The CDR3 covers 17 residues. Germline V gene lookup returns CDR1 DFQATT and CDR2 SNEGSKA (reference sequence). V lost 0 bases to trimming and J lost 4 bases, with 19 bases between them. The CDR3 sequence is CSARDPDGRGGNQPQHF. As DNA, the CDR3 is TGCAGTGCTAGAGATCCGGATGGCAGGGGAGGGAATCAGCCCCAGCATTTT.

This chain links TRBV7-9 with TRBJ2-3, with TRBD1 as a possible D gene (5 bases). CDR1 and CDR2 from the germline V gene are SEHNR and FQNEAQ (reference sequence). V was cut by 6 bases and J by 3 bases, with 7 bases left in between. This CDR3 has 12 residues. CDR3 DNA sequence: TGTGCCAGCAGGGGGCCGACAGATACGCAGTATTTT. This sequence encodes CASRGPTDTQYF.

The chain employs TRBV4-2 and TRBJ2-7; 7 bases match TRBD1. The CDR3 is 18 amino acids. V gave up 3 bases and J gave up 3 bases; unmatched junction bases: 17. Germline CDR1 LGHNA, CDR2 YNFKEQ. The CDR3 reads CASSHRDSERGANYEQYF. CDR3 bases: TGTGCCAGCAGCCACCGGGACAGTGAACGAGGGGCCAACTACGAGCAGTACTTC.

The chain has TRBV15 and TRBJ1-5; D unresolved. V lost 4 bases and J 6 bases, leaving 19 bases between the germline ends. This CDR3 has 16 residues. Germline assignment: CDR1 LNHNV and CDR2 YYDKDF (reference sequence). CDR3 sequence: CATSTRRTFKGQPQHF. In DNA, the CDR3 is TGTGCCACCAGCACCCGTCGGACTTTCAAGGGTCAGCCCCAGCATTTT.

This clonotype came up a few times. This chain links TRBV4-3 with TRBJ2-3; no clear D gene. Trimming cost V 0 bases and J 1 base, with 8 bases left between them. CDR1 and CDR2 from the germline V gene are LGHNA and YSLEER. This CDR3 contains 15 residues. The CDR3 loop is CASSQDPRGTDTQYF. CDR3 in DNA: TGCGCCAGCAGCCAAGATCCTAGAGGCACAGATACGCAGTATTTT.

The V gene is TRBV6-5, the J gene TRBJ2-3; 12 bases align to TRBD2. Germline CDR1 MNHEY, CDR2 SVGAGI. The CDR3 is 19 amino acids. The trim removed 4 bases at V and 4 bases at J, leaving 15 bases unmatched. The CDR3 DNA reads TGTGCCAGCAGTTTGCTGCCTAGCGGGAGGGCCGGGGGGGCAGATACGCAGTATTTT. It translates to CASSLLPSGRAGGADTQYF.

This chain connects TRBV20-1 to TRBJ2-7; D tentatively fits TRBD1 or TRBD2 (6 bases each). This CDR3 has 14 residues. Germline CDR1 is DFQATT and CDR2 is SNEGSKA (reference sequence). Trimming took off 3 bases at V and 2 bases at J, with 14 bases between the two ends. CDR3 loop: CSASPGGITYEQYF. The CDR3 bases are TGCAGTGCTAGTCCCGGGGGCATCACCTACGAGCAGTACTTC.

This clonotype was observed once. This chain links TRBV11-3 with TRBJ2-5; 9 bases line up with TRBD1. Germline V gives CDR1 SGHNT, CDR2 YENEEA. V trimming: 5 bases; J trimming: 5 bases; junction bases outside the gene matches: 9. This CDR3 contains 15 residues. The CDR3, as DNA: TGTGCCAGCAGCAAAAAGGGACAGGGTGGGGAGACCCAGTACTTC. Translation gives CASSKKGQGGETQYF.

This clonotype is medium-sized within its sample. The chain employs TRBV18 and TRBJ1-5, with a weak D call TRBD1 (5 bases). The V gene lost 1 base and the J gene lost 7 bases, with 11 bases spanning the gap. Germline V gene sequence: CDR1 KGHSH, CDR2 LQKENI. The CDR3 is made up of 14 amino acids. The CDR3 is CASSPRLEGQPQHF. The CDR3 nucleotides read TGTGCCAGCTCACCACGTCTGGAGGGGCAGCCCCAGCATTTT.

The chain recombines TRBV7-3 with TRBJ2-1, with 14 bases matching TRBD2. Trimming at V came to 5 bases and at J to 13 bases, leaving 4 bases not matched to a gene. Germline V gene sequence: CDR1 SGHTA, CDR2 FQGTGA. The CDR3 is 13 amino acids. The chain's CDR3 is CASSAGLAGVQFF. CDR3 DNA sequence: TGTGCCAGCAGCGCGGGACTAGCGGGGGTTCAGTTCTTC.

The chain carries TRBV18 and TRBJ1-1, with no clear D. The CDR3 runs to 13 residues. Germline V gene data show CDR1 as KGHSH and CDR2 as LQKENI. The ends were cut back, 3 bases at V and 3 bases at J, with 8 bases in the middle. The CDR3 here is CASSPALDTEAFF. CDR3 nucleotide sequence: TGTGCCAGCTCACCCGCTTTGGACACTGAAGCTTTCTTT.